The 3 T cell receptor beta chains presented below share a single source sample, sequenced in a study of shared clonotypes between healthy human individuals. This table comes from immunoSEQ multiplex PCR, and its TCRdb copy is limited to in-frame clones, with some not included. The profile covers roughly 1,100,000 clones, with around 75% appearing a single time and about 1.5% taken by the ten largest. Material: memory CD4+ T cells sorted from blood. The subset is: CD45RA-negative fraction. All receptors derive from a man in his late teens or twenties in good health.

The V gene is TRBV7-6, the J gene TRBJ2-5, with D perhaps given as TRBD1 or TRBD2 (7 bases each). There are 15 residues in the CDR3. V lost 6 bases and J 4 bases, leaving 18 bases between the germline ends. CDR1 SGHVS and CDR2 FNYEAQ come from the germline V gene. Here the CDR3 DNA reads TGTGCCAGCAGGGGAGGGGCAGGGGGGAGAGAGACCCAGTACTTC. The encoded protein is CASRGGAGGRETQYF.

The chain recombines TRBV11-2 with TRBJ2-7; a possible D gene is TRBD1 (5 bases). Between the trimmed V and J ends, which lost 0 bases and 2 bases, there was a span of 14 bases. Germline values: CDR1 SGHAT, CDR2 FQNNGV. This CDR3 has 16 residues. The CDR3 coding sequence is TGTGCCAGCAGCTTAGATATTGCAGGGTTCACCTACGAGCAGTACTTC. It translates to CASSLDIAGFTYEQYF. The variable domain in full, with the rest retrieved from reference TRBV11-2 and TRBJ2-7, is EAGVAQSPRYKIIEKRQSVAFWCNPISGHATLYWYQQILGQGPKLLIQFQNNGVVDDSQLPKDRFSAERLKGVDSTLKIQPAKLEDSAVYLCASSLDIAGFTYEQYFGPGTRLTVT.

This rearrangement joins TRBV28 to TRBJ2-7, with D tentatively TRBD2 (5 bases). The V gene's germline CDR1 is MDHEN and CDR2 SYDVKM. The length of the CDR3 is 15 residues. V was clipped by 6 bases and J by 4 bases, with 19 bases between them. Written as DNA, the CDR3 is TGTGCCAGCAGCCCCCGGAGGAACGGTGGATACGAGCAGTACTTC. Its translation is CASSPRRNGGYEQYF.